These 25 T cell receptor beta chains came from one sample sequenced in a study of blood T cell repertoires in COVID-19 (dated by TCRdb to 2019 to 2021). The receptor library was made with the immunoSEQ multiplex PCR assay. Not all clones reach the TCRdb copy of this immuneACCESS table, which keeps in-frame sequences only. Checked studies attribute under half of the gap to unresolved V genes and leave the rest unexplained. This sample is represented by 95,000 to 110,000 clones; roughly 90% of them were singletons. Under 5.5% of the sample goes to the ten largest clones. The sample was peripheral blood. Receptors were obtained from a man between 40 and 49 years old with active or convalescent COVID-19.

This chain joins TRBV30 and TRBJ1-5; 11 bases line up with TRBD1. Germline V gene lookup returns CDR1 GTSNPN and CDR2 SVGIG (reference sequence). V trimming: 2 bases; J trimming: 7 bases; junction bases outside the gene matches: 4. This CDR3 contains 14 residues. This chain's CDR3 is CAWSTGTGGQPQHF. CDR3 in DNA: TGTGCCTGGAGTACCGGGACAGGGGGACAGCCCCAGCATTTT.

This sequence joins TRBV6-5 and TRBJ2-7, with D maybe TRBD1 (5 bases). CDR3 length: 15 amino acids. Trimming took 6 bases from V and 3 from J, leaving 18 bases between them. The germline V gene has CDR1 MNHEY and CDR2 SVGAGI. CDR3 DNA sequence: TGTGCCAGCAGCCCGACAGACTCACGATTCTACGAGCAGTACTTC. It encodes CASSPTDSRFYEQYF.

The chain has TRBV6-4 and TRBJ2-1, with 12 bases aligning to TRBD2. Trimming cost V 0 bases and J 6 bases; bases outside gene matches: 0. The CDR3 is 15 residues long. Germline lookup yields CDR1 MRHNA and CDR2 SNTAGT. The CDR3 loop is CASSDSTSGSNEQFF. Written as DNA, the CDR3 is TGTGCCAGCAGTGACTCGACTAGCGGGAGCAATGAGCAGTTCTTC.

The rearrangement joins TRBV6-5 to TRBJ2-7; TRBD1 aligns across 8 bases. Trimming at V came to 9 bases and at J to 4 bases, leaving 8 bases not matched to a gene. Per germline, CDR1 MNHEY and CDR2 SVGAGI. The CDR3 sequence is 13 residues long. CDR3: CASTTGGRYEQYF. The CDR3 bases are TGTGCCAGTACCACAGGGGGTCGGTACGAGCAGTACTTC.

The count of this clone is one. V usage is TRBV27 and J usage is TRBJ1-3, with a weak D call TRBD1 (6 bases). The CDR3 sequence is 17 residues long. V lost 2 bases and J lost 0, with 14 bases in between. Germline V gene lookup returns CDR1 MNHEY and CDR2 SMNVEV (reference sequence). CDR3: CASSLEGGPFSGNTIYF. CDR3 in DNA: TGTGCCAGCAGTTTAGAGGGGGGGCCCTTCTCTGGAAACACCATATATTTT.

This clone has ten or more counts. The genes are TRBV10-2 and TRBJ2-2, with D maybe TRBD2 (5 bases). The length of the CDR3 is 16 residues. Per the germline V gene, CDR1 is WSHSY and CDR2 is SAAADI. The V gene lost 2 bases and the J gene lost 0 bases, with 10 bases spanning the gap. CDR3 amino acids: CASSEARRSNTGELFF. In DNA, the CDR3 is TGCGCCAGCAGTGAGGCTAGGAGGTCGAACACCGGGGAGCTGTTTTTT.

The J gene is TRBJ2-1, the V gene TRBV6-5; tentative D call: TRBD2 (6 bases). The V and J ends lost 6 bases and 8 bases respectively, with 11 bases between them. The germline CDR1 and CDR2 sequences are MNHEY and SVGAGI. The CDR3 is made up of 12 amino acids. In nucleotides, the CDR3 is TGTGCCAGCAGCCTGACTAGGGATGAGCAGTTCTTC. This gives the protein CASSLTRDEQFF.

CDR3 loop: CASSPDSPEKLFF. The CDR3, as DNA: TGTGCCAGCAGCCCGGACAGTCCGGAAAAACTGTTTTTT. V usage is TRBV2 and J usage is TRBJ1-4; perhaps TRBD1 as D (6 bases). Germline V gives CDR1 SNHLY, CDR2 FYNNEI. The CDR3 covers 13 residues. The germline V and J ends were trimmed by 6 bases and 8 bases, with 13 bases remaining between them.

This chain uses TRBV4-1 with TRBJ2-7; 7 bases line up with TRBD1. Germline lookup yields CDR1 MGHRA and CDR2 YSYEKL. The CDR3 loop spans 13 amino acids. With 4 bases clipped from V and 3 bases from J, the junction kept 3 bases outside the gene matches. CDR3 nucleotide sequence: TGCGCCAGCAGCCCGGGACAGAGCTACGAGCAGTACTTC. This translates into CASSPGQSYEQYF.

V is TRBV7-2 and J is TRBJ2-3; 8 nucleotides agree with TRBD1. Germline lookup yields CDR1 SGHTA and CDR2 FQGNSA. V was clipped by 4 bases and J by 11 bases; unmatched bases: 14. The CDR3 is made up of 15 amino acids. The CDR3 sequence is CASSSRPSSGTGQYF. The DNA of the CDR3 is TGTGCCAGCAGCTCAAGGCCGAGTTCCGGGACAGGGCAGTATTTT.

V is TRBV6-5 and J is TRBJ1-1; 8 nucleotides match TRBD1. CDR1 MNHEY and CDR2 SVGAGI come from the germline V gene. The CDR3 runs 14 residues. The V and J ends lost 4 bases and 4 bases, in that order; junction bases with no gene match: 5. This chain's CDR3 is CASSLGTGATEAFF. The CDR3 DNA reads TGTGCCAGCAGTTTAGGGACAGGCGCCACTGAAGCTTTCTTT.

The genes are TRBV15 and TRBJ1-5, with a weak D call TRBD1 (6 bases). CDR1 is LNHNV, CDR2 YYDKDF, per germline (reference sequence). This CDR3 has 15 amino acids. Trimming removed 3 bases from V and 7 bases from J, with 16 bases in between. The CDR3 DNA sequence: TGTGCCACCAGCAGTACAGGGCCGTGGGACCAGCCCCAGCATTTT. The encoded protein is CATSSTGPWDQPQHF.

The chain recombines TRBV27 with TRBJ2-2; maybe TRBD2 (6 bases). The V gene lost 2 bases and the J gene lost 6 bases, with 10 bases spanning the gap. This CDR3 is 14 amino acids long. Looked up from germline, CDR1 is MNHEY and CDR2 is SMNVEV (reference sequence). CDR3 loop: CASSLGGEAGELFF. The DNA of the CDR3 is TGTGCCAGCAGTTTAGGAGGGGAGGCCGGGGAGCTGTTTTTT.

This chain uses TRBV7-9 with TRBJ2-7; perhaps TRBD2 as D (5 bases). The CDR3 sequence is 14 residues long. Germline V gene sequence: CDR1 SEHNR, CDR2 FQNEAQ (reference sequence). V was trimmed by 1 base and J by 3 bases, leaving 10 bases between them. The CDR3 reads CASSLELGNYEQYF. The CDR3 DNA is TGTGCCAGCAGCTTAGAACTAGGAAACTACGAGCAGTACTTC.

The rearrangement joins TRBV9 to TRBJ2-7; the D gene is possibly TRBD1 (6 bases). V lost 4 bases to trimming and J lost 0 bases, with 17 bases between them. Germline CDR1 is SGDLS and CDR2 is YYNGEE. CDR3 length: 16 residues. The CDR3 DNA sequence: TGTGCCAGCAGCCCCGATACGACAGGTCCCTCCTACGAGCAGTACTTC. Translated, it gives CASSPDTTGPSYEQYF.

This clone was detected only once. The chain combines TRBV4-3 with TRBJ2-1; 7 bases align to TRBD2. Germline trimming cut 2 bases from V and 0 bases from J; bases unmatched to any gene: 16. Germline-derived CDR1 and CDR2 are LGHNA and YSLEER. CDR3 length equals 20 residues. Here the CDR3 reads CASSQQLTLAVPSSYNEQFF. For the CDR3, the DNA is TGCGCCAGCAGCCAACAACTGACCCTAGCGGTCCCCAGCTCCTACAATGAGCAGTTCTTC.

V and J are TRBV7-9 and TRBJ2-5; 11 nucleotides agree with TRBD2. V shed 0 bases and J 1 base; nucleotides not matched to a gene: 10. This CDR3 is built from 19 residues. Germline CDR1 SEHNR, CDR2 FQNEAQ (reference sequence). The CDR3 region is CASSLATALAGGSQETQYF. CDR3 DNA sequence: TGTGCCAGCAGCTTAGCGACGGCCCTAGCGGGAGGTTCCCAAGAGACCCAGTACTTC. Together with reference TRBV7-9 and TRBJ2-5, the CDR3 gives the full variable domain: DTGVSQNPRHKITKRGQNVTFRCDPISEHNRLYWYRQTLGQGPEFLTYFQNEAQLEKSRLLSDRFSAERPKGSFSTLEIQRTEQGDSAMYLCASSLATALAGGSQETQYFGPGTRLLVL.

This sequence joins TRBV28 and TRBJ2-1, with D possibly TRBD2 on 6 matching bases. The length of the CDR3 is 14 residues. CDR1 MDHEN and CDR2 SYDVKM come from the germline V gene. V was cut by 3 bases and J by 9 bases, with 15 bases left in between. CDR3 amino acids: CASSFGGLGIEQFF. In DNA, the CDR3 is TGTGCCAGCAGTTTTGGGGGACTGGGCATTGAGCAGTTCTTC. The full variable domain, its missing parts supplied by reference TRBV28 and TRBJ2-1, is DVKVTQSSRYLVKRTGEKVFLECVQDMDHENMFWYRQDPGLGLRLIYFSYDVKMKEKGDIPEGYSVSREKKERFSLILESASTNQTSMYLCASSFGGLGIEQFFGPGTRLTVL.

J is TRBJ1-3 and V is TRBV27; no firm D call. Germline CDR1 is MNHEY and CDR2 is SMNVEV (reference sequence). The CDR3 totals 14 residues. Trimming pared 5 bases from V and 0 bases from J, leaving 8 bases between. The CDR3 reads CASSVINSGNTIYF. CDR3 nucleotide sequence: TGTGCCAGCAGTGTAATTAACTCTGGAAACACCATATATTTT.

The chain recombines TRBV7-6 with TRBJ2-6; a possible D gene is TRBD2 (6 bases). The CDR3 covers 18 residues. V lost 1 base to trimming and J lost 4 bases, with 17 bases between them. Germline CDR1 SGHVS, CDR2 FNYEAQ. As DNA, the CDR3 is TGTGCCAGCAGCTTAGGCTCGGGACTGGTGGTGGGGGCCAACGTCCTGACTTTC. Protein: CASSLGSGLVVGANVLTF.

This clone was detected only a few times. CDR3 loop: CSVRTSGSYEQYF. The CDR3 bases are TGCAGCGTGAGGACTAGCGGATCCTACGAGCAGTACTTC. The chain has TRBV29-1 and TRBJ2-7; TRBD2 aligns across 10 bases. Germline trimming cut 6 bases from V and 1 base from J; bases unmatched to any gene: 3. The CDR3 consists of 13 residues. From germline, CDR1 is SQVTM and CDR2 ANQGSEA.

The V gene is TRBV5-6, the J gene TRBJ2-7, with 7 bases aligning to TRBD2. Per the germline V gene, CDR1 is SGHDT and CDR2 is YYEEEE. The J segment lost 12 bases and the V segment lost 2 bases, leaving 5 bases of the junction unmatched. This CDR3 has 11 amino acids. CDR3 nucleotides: TGTGCCAGCAGCTTTGGGGGGGAACGGTACTTC. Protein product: CASSFGGERYF. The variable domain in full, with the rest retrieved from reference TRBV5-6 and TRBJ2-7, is DAGVTQSPTHLIKTRGQQVTLRCSPKSGHDTVSWYQQALGQGPQFIFQYYEEEERQRGNFPDRFSGHQFPNYSSELNVNALLLGDSALYLCASSFGGERYFGPGTRLTVT.

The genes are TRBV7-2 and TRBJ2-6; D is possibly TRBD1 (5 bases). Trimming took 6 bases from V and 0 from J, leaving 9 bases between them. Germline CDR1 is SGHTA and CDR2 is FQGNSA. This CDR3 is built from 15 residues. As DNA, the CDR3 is TGTGCCAGCAGTCCGACAGCCTCTGGGGCCAACGTCCTGACTTTC. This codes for CASSPTASGANVLTF.

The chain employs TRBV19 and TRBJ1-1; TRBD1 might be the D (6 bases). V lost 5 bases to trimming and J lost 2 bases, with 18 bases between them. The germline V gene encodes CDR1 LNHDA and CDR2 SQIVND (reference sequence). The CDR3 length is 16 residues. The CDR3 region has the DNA TGTGCCAGTAGTGCTCGAATTGGACAGAAAAACACTGAAGCTTTCTTT. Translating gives CASSARIGQKNTEAFF. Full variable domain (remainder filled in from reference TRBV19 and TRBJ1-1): DGGITQSPKYLFRKEGQNVTLSCEQNLNHDAMYWYRQDPGQGLRLIYYSQIVNDFQKGDIAEGYSVSREKKESFPLTVTSAQKNPTAFYLCASSARIGQKNTEAFFGQGTRLTVV.

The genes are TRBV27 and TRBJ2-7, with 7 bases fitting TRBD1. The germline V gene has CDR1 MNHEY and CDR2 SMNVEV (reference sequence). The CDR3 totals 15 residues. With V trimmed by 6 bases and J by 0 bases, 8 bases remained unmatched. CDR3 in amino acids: CASSGRSGGSYEQYF. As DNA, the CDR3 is TGTGCCAGCAGCGGGCGGTCAGGGGGCTCCTACGAGCAGTACTTC.